This T cell receptor beta chain is from a study of cytomegalovirus exposure and HLA in healthy donors. Study-level findings and limits: DRB1 showed the most TCR associations and HLA-C the fewest in a later analysis, as rates varied by HLA locus. Researchers catalogued approximately 160 TCR beta chains as cytomegalovirus-associated. It was reported that the classifier diagnosed cytomegalovirus status with high specificity and sensitivity in both the original and validation cohorts.

This CDR3 has 15 residues. Germline V lookup: CDR1 SNHLY, CDR2 FYNNEI. Between the trimmed V and J ends, which lost 3 bases and 3 bases, there was a span of 11 bases. Vbeta (60) and Jbeta (13) primers were used in the PCR. The method was immunoSEQ multiplex PCR; TCRdb's version includes in-frame clones alone and lacks a portion of them. Here the sample spans some 150,000 clones, around 75% being singletons. Donors had nominal health at sampling but likely had unrecorded immune exposures. Turning to this clone: No antigen is known for it.

The sequencing sample was made of PBMCs. The clonotype was recovered from a woman aged 25 to 39 in good health and CMV-seronegative. The genes are TRBV2 and TRBJ2-2, with D unresolved. The CDR3 DNA is TGTGCCAGCAGTGATAGTAACAGTTACACCGGGGAGCTGTTTTTT. Translating it yields CASSDSNSYTGELFF.